This TCR beta chain derives from a study of shared clonotypes between healthy human individuals. Worth noting for this clone: What it binds is not known.

Clones were sequenced by immunoSEQ multiplex PCR, and TCRdb holds only the in-frame ones, with some missing. Altogether nearly 1,000,000 clones are present, 70% to 85% being singletons, with the ten largest covering 1.5%. Researchers partitioned CD4+ cells into CD45RA+ naive and CD45RA-negative memory subsets. Whole-study findings and limits: Clonotype sharing among donors was thought likely to change with sequencing depth. Naive CD4 clonotype sharing across several donors was around 5.5%.

CDR3 length: 15 residues. V shed 4 bases, J shed 5 bases, and the junction held 7 bases outside the gene matches. Germline CDR1 reads MGHRA; CDR2 reads YSYEKL. The sequence was collected from a man younger than 30 in good health. Specimen: memory CD4+ T cells sorted from blood. Documented subset: CD45RA-negative fraction. This chain connects TRBV4-1 to TRBJ2-3; 9 nucleotides agree with TRBD1. CDR3 amino acids: CASSPDRGMVDTQYF. In DNA form, the CDR3 reads TGCGCCAGCAGCCCGGACAGGGGAATGGTAGATACGCAGTATTTT.